This T cell receptor beta chain was sequenced for a study of neurological immune-mediated disorders. The cDNA was synthesized by 5'RACE incorporating 10-nucleotide random UMIs. The output of every sequencing run, over 180 million TCR-beta sequences, came from 15-18 subjects. TCRdb reprocessed the 5' RACE reads with MiXCR, giving one entry per CDR3 protein. The sample shows approximately 89,000 distinct CDR3 sequences, about 13% of them seen only once. The J segment lost 3 bases and the V segment lost 1 base, leaving 11 bases of the junction unmatched. Germline CDR1 reads DFQATT; CDR2 reads SNEGSKA (reference sequence). This CDR3 contains 19 residues. The study's findings and limits: None of the CDR3 amino acid sequences in expanded clones turned up in more than one subject, which points to private repertoires in all groups.

Time point denoted: longitudinal time-point 2. This clonotype has a count of ten or more. Its target is not known. Sample: PBMCs. The TCR originated in a female donor with HTLV-1-associated myelopathy (HAM/TSP). The rearrangement joins TRBV20-1 to TRBJ2-2, with 13 bases fitting TRBD2. The chain's CDR3 is CSARGGGLAGSTDTGELFF. For the CDR3, the DNA is TGCAGTGCTAGAGGGGGGGGACTAGCGGGGTCAACCGACACCGGGGAGCTGTTTTTT.